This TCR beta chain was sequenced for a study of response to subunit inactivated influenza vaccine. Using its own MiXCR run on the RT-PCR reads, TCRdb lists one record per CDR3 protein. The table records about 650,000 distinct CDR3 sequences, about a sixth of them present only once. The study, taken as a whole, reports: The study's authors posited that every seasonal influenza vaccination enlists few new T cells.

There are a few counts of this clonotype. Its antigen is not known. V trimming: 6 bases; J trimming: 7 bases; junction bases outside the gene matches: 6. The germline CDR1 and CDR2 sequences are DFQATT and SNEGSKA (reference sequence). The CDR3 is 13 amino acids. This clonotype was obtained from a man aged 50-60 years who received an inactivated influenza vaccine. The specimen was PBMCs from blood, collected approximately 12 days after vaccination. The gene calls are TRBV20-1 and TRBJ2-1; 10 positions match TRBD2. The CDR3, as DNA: TGCAGTGCCACCGGGACTAGCGAAAATGAGCAGTTCTTC. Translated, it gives CSATGTSENEQFF.